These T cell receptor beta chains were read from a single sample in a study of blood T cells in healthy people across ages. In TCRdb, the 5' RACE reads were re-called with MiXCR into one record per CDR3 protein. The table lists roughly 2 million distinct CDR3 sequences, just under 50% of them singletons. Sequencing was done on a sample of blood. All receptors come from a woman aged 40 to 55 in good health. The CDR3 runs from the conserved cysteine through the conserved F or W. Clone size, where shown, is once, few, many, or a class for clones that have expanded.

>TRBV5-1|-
CASSMGQISGANVLTF
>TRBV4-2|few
CASRNQPDTQYF
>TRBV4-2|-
CASSQESRTATYEQYF
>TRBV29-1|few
CSVRLAGVFEQFF
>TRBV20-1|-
CSAVYRLGPQETQYF
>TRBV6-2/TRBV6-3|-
CASRETPRNYYGYTF
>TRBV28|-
CALREGSGANVLTF
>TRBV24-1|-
CATSDSGGTLAKNIQYF
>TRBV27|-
CASSHPRTSTNEKLFF
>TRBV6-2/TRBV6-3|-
CASSGRAPGIQYF
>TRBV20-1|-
CSASTKTDTQYF
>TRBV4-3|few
CASSQEGAGDEQFF
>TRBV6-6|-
CASSYRGKNQPQHF
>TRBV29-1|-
CSVEDSGTGHGYTF
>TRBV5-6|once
CASSQPRVATSGGFGLNEQFF
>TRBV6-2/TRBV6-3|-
CASSPEYGYTF
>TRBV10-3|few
CAIKSLDILTDTQYF
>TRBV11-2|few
CASSLPGLAGISYNEQFF
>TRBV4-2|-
CASSHGGGASGANVLTF
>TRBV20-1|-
CRARGTVDTQYF
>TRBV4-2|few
CASSQARAGGRGEQFF
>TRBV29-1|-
CSVDEGDRSYGYTF
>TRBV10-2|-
CASSARQGADYEQYF
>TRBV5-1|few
CASSRATETDTQYF
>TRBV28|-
CASSRSPSNTGELFF
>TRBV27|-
CASSLSVGRGPHEQYF
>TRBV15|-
CATSRATGYYGYTF
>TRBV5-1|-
CASSLMTGKDEQFF
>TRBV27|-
CASGPRDGTEKLFF
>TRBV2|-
CASSASRGVEAFF
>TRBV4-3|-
CASSQDLAGDRPIYGYTF
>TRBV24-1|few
CATSKTDTDTQYF
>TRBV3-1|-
CASRASGGANTQYF
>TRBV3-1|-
CASSQRGMRTEAFF
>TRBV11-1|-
CASNKNRGARVTEAFF
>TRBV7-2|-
CASSFSSTQYF
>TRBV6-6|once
CASSSGLANEKLFF
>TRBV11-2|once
CASSPNTGTGGCEQYF
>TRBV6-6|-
CASSYQGAGSNQPQHF
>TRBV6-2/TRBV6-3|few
CASSYARQGSSSGANVLTF
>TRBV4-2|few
CASSQDRVVANYGYTF
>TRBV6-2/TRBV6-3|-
CAGRDGNSPLHF
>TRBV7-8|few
CASSDRERGTQYF
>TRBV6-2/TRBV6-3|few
CASSYSRTSGGTYEQYF
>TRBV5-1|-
CASREPGGGEQYF
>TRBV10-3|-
CASRTSGADNEQFF
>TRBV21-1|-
CASSKQGAHSPLHF
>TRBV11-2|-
CASSFGAGGQPQHF
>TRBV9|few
CASSFGQGAAETQYF
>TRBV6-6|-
CASISGTYGYTF
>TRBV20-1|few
CSARTLGGYNEQFF
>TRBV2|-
CASLTGDIQYF
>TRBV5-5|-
CASSHDRFGLYGYTF
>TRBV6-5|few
CASSPLGRGYNEQFF
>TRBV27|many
CASSHPGETQYF